This paragraph reports one TCR beta chain. Trimming stripped 3 bases from V and 0 bases from J, with 9 bases between. Germline V gene lookup returns CDR1 SGHAT and CDR2 FQDESV (reference sequence). The CDR3 spans 14 residues. Repertoires were generated with immunoSEQ multiplex PCR, while TCRdb's copy carries only in-frame clones and drops some. The sample lists more than 55,000 clones, approximately 78% occurring once. This sample was included in a study of blood T cell repertoires in COVID-19. Looking at the study overall: T cells, B-cell-depleted T cells, or PBMCs supplied cDNA or gDNA.

Sequencing used peripheral blood. This TCR was sampled from a woman aged 80 or older with acute or convalescent COVID-19. This chain connects TRBV11-1 to TRBJ2-7; D is perhaps TRBD1 (6 bases). The CDR3, as DNA: TGTGCCAGCAGCTTCCAAGGGGGCTCCTACGAGCAGTACTTC. Protein product: CASSFQGGSYEQYF. The whole variable domain, filled in from reference TRBV11-1 and TRBJ2-7, reads EAEVAQSPRYKITEKSQAVAFWCDPISGHATLYWYRQILGQGPELLVQFQDESVVDDSQLPKDRFSAERLKGVDSTLKIQPAELGDSAMYLCASSFQGGSYEQYFGPGTRLTVT.